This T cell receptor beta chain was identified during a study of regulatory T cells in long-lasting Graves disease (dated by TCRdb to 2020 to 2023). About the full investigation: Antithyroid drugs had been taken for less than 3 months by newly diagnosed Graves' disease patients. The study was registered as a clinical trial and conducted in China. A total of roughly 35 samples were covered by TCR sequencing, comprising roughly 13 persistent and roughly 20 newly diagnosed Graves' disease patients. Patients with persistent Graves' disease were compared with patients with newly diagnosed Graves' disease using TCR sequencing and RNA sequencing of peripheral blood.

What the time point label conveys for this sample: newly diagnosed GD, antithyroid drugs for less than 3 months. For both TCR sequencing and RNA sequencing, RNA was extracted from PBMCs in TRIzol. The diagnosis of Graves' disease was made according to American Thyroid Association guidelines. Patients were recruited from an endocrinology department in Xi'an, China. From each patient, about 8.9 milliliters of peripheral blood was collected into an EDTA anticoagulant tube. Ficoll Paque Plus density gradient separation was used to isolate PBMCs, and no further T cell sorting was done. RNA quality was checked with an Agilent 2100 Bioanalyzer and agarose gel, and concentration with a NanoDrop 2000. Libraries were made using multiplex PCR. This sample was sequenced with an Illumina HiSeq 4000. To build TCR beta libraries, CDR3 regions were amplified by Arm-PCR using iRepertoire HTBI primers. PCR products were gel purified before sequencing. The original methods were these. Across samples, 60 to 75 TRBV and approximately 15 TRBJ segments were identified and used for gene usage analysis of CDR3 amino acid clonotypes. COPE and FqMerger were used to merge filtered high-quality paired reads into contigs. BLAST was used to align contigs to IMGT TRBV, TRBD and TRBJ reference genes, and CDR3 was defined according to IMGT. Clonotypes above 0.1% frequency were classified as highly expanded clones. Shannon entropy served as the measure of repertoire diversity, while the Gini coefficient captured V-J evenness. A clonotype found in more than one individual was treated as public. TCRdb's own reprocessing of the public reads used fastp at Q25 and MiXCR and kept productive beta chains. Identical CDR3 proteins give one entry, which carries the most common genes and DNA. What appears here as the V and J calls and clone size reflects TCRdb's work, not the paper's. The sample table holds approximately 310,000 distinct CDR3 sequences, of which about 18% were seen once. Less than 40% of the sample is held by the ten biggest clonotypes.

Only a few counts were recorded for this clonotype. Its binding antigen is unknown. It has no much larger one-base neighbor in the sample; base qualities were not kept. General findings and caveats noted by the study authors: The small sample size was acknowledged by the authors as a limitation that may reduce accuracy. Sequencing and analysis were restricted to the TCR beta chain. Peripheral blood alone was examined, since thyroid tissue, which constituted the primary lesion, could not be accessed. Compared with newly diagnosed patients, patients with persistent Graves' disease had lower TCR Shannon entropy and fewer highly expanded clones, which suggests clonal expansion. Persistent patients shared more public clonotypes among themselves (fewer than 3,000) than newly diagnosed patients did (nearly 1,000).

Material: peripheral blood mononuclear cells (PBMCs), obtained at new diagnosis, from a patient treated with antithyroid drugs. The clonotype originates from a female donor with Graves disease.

The CDR3 region: CSALWDSRVEAFF. The DNA reads TGCAGTGCACTTTGGGACAGCCGGGTCGAAGCTTTCTTT. In this chain, TRBV20-1 is recombined with TRBJ1-1; a stretch of 7 junction bases matches TRBD1. The CDR3 measures 13 amino acids from cysteine to phenylalanine. The retained sequence is limited to the CDR3, 39 bases, with the frame set at the first base. CDR1 and CDR2 are drawn from the germline V gene (reference sequence): DFQATT, SNEGSKA. V is pruned by 6 bases and J by 8 bases, leaving 12 bases of the junction without a gene match.